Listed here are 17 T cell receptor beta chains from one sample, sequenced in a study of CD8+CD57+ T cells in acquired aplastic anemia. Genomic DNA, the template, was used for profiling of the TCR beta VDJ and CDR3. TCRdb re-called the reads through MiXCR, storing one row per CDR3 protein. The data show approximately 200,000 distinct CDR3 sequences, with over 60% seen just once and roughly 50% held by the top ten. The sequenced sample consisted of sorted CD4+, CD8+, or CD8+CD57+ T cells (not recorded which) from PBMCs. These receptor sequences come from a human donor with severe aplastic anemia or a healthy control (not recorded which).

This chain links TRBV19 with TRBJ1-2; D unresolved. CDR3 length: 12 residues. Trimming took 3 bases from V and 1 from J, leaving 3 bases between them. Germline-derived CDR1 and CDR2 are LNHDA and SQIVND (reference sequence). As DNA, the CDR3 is TGTGCCAGTAGTATCGATAACTATGGCTACACCTTC. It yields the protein CASSIDNYGYTF.

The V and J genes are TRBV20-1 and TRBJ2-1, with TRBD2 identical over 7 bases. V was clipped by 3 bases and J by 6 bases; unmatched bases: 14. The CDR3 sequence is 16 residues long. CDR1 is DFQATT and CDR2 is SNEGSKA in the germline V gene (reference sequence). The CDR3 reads CSASSKMSGVFNEQFF. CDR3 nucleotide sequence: TGCAGTGCTAGTTCTAAAATGAGCGGGGTTTTCAATGAGCAGTTCTTC.

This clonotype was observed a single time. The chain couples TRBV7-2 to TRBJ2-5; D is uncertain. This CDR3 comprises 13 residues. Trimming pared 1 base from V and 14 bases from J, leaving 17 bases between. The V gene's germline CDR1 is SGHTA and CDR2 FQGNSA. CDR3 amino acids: CASSLGHGVFCYF. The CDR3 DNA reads TGTGCCAGCAGCTTAGGGCACGGTGTCTTCTGTTACTTC.

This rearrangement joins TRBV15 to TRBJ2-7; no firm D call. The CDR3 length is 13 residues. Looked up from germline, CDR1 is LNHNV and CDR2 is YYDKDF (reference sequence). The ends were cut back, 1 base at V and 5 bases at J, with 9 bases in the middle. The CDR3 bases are TGTGCCACCAGCAGAGCCCTACCGGACGAGCAGTACTTC. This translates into CATSRALPDEQYF. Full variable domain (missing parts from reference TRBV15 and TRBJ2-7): DAMVIQNPRYQVTQFGKPVTLSCSQTLNHNVMYWYQQKSSQAPKLLFHYYDKDFNNEADTPDNFQSRRPNTSFCFLDIRSPGLGDTAMYLCATSRALPDEQYFGPGTRLTVT.

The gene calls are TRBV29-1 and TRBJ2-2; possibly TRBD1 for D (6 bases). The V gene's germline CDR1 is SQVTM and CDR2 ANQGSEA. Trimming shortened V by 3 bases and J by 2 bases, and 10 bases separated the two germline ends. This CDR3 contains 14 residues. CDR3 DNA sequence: TGCAGCGTTGACGGACAGCCCAACACCGGGGAGCTGTTTTTT. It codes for CSVDGQPNTGELFF.

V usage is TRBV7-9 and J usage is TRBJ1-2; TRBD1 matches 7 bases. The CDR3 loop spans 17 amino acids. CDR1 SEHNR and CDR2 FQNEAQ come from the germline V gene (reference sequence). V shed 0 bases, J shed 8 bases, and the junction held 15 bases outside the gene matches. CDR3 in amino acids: CASSLATKQGIMRGYTF. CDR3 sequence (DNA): TGTGCCAGCAGCTTAGCTACCAAACAGGGGATTATGAGGGGCTACACCTTC.

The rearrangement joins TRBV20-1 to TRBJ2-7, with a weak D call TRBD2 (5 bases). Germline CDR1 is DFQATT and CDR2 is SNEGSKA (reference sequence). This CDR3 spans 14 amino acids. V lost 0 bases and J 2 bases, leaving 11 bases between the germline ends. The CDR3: CSARDPGITYEQYF. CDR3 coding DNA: TGCAGTGCTAGAGATCCGGGGATTACCTACGAGCAGTACTTC.

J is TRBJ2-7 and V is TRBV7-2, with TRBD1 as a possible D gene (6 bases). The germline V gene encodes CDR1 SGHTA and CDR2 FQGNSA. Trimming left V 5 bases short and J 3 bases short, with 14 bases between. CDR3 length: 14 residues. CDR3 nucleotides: TGTGCCAGCAGCCTGCGGCGGACAGACTACGAGCAGTACTTC. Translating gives CASSLRRTDYEQYF.

The DNA of the CDR3 is TGCAGTGCTAGTTTAGAGGACGCCGGGTTTTTCACCTTC. It translates to CSASLEDAGFFTF. This chain connects TRBV20-1 to TRBJ1-2; D is ambiguous. Germline-derived CDR1 and CDR2 are DFQATT and SNEGSKA (reference sequence). Trimming stripped 3 bases from V and 13 bases from J, with 21 bases between. CDR3 size: 13 residues.

The DNA of the CDR3 is TGTGCCAGTAGTATAGGGACAGCCTACAATGAGCAGTTCTTC. Translation gives CASSIGTAYNEQFF. The genes are TRBV19 and TRBJ2-1; tentatively, D is TRBD1 (6 bases). The CDR3 totals 14 residues. The V end lost 1 base, the J end lost 2 bases, and 6 bases lay between the germline ends. CDR1 and CDR2 (germline): LNHDA, SQIVND (reference sequence).

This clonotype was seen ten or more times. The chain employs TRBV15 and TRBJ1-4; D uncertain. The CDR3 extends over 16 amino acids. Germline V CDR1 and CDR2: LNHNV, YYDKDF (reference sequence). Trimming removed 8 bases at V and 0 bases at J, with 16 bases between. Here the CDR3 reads CATVDRSSATNEKLFF. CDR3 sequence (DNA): TGTGCCACCGTCGACCGATCAAGCGCAACTAATGAAAAACTGTTTTTT.

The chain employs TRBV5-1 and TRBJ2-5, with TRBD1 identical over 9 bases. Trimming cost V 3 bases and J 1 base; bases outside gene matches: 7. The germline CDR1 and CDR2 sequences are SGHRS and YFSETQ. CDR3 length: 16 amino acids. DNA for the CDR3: TGCGCCAGCAGCTGGGGACAGGGAAACCGCCAAGAGACCCAGTACTTC. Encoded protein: CASSWGQGNRQETQYF.

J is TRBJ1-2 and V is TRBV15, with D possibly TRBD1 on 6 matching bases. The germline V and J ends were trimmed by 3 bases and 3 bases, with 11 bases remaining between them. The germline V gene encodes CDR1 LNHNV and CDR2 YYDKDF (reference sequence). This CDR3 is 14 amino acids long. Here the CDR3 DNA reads TGTGCCACCAGCAGGAGGGGGTTTGACTATGGCTACACCTTC. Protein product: CATSRRGFDYGYTF. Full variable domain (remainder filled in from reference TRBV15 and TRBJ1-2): DAMVIQNPRYQVTQFGKPVTLSCSQTLNHNVMYWYQQKSSQAPKLLFHYYDKDFNNEADTPDNFQSRRPNTSFCFLDIRSPGLGDTAMYLCATSRRGFDYGYTFGSGTRLTVV.

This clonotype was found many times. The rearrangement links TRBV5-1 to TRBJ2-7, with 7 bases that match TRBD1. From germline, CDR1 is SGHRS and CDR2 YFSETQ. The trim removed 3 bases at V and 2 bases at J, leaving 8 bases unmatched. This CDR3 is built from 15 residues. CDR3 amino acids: CASSSAWTGTYEQYF. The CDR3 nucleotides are TGCGCCAGCAGCTCCGCGTGGACAGGCACCTACGAGCAGTACTTC.

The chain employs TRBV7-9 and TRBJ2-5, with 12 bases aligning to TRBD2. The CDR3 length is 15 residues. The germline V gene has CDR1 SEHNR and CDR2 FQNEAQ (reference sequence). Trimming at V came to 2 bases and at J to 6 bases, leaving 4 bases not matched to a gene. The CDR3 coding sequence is TGTGCCAGCAGCTTACTAGCGGGAGGGCCTAAGACCCAGTACTTC. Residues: CASSLLAGGPKTQYF.

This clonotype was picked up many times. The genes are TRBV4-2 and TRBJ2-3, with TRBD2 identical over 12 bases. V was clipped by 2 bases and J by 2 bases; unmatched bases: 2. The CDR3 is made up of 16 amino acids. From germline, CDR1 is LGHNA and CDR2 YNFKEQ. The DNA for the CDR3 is TGTGCCAGCAGCCAACTAGCGGGGGGGCACACAGATACGCAGTATTTT. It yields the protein CASSQLAGGHTDTQYF.

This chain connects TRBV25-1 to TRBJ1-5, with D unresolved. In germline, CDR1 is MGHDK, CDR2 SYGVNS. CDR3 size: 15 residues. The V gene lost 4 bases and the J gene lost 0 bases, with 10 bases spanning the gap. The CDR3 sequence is CASSGVGYSNQPQHF. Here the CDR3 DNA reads TGTGCCAGCAGTGGGGTGGGGTATAGCAATCAGCCCCAGCATTTT.